The present T cell receptor (beta chain) was sequenced within a study of cytomegalovirus exposure and HLA in healthy donors. Study observations and caveats: At a 0.05 false discovery rate, a later analysis found about 17,000 TCR beta sequences to be associated with HLA alleles. The listing of roughly 160 TCR beta chains classed them as cytomegalovirus-associated.

60 Vbeta and 13 Jbeta primers were used in PCR. Original processing notes: There were about 80 million unique TCR beta chains by a later count, and approximately 12 million of them were shared. The protocol was immunoSEQ multiplex PCR, while the TCRdb copy is restricted to in-frame clones and leaves out a portion. The V and J calls and clone size come from that table; D and trimming were worked out from the DNA. The data contain under 200,000 clones, over 70% of them singletons. This CDR3 is built from 13 residues. Per the germline V gene, CDR1 is SGHTA and CDR2 is FQGTGA. V was pared by 7 bases and J by 4 bases, with 6 bases of the junction left unmatched. As to this clone: The antigen is unknown.

V usage is TRBV7-3 and J usage is TRBJ2-5; 7 positions match TRBD2. This receptor was taken from a man in his forties or fifties in good health and CMV-seropositive. The sample comprised PBMCs. In DNA, the CDR3 is TGTGCCAGCAACCGGGGGAGGGGAGAGACCCAGTACTTC. Encoded protein: CASNRGRGETQYF.